This T cell receptor (beta chain) came from a study of blood T cell repertoires in COVID-19. TCRdb's table, derived via immunoSEQ multiplex PCR, lists solely in-frame clones and lacks some. This sample carries around 50,000 clones, about 86% of them seen once, and the ten largest clones take 6.5%. This clone appeared a few times. This CDR3 has 15 residues. Trimming shortened V by 4 bases and J by 6 bases, and 20 bases separated the two germline ends. Germline V CDR1 and CDR2: SGHKS, YYEKEE (reference sequence). This receptor was identified in a woman aged 60-75 years with COVID-19, enrolled during active disease. Material: peripheral blood. This chain joins TRBV5-5 and TRBJ2-7; tentatively, D is TRBD2 (5 bases). CDR3 nucleotide sequence: TGTGCCAGCAGCCCGGAAGTCAACAGAGGGCCCGAGCAGTACTTC. Protein: CASSPEVNRGPEQYF.